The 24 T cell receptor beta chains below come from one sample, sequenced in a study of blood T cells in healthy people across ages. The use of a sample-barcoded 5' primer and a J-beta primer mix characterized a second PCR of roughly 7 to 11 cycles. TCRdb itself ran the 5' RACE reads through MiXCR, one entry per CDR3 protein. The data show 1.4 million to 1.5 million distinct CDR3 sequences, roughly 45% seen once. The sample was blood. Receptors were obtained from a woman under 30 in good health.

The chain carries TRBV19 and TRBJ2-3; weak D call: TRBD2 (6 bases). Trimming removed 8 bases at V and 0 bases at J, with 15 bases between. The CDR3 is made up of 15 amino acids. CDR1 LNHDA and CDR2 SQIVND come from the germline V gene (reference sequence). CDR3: CASARTGTSTDTQYF. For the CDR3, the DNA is TGTGCCAGTGCCCGAACCGGGACTAGCACAGATACGCAGTATTTT.

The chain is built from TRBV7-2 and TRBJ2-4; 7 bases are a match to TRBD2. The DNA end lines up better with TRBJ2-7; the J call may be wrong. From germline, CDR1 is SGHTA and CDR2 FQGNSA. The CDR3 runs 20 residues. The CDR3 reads CASSLVTEGRVSAVHYEQYF. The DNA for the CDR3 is TGTGCCAGCAGCTTAGTCACGGAGGGGAGGGTCTCGGCCGTTCACTACGAGCAGTACTTC.

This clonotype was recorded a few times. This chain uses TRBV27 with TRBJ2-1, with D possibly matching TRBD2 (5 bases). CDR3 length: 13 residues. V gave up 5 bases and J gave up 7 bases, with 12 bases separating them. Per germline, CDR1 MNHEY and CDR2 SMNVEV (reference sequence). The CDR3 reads CASSRLAPNEQFF. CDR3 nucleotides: TGTGCCAGCAGTCGGTTAGCGCCTAATGAGCAGTTCTTC.

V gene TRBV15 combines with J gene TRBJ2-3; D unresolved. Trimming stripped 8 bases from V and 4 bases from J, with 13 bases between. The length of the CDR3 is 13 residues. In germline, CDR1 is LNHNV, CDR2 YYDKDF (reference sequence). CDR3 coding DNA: TGTGCCACCCACGTTCAGAGACCAGATACGCAGTATTTT. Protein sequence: CATHVQRPDTQYF.

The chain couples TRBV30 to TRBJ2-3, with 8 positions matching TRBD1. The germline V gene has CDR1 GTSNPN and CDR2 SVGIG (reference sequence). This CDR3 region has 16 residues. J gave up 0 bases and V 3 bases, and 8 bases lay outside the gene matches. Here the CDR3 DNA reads TGTGCCTGGAGGCTAGGGGGGACAGGTAGCACAGATACGCAGTATTTT. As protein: CAWRLGGTGSTDTQYF. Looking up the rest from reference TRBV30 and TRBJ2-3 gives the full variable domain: SQTIHQWPATLVQPVGSPLSLECTVEGTSNPNLYWYRQAAGRGLQLLFYSVGIGQISSEVPQNLSASRPQDRQFILSSKKLLLSDSGFYLCAWRLGGTGSTDTQYFGPGTRLTVL.

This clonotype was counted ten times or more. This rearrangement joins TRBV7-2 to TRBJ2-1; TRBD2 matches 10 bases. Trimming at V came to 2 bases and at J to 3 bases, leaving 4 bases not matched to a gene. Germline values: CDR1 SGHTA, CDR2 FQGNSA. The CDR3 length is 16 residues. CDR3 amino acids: CASSLQAGGVYNEQFF. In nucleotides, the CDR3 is TGTGCCAGCAGCTTACAAGCGGGAGGGGTCTACAATGAGCAGTTCTTC.

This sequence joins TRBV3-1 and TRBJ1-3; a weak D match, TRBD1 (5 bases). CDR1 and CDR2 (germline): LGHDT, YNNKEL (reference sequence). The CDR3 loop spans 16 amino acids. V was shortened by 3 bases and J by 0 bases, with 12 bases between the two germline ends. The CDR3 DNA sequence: TGTGCCAGCAGCCAGGGGGAACCCAGCTCTGGAAACACCATATATTTT. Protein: CASSQGEPSSGNTIYF.

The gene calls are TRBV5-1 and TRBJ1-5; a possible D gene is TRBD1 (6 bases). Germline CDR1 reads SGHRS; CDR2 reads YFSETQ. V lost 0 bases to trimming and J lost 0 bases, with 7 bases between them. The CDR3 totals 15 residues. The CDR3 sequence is CASSLEGHSNQPQHF. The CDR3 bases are TGCGCCAGCAGCTTGGAGGGACATAGCAATCAGCCCCAGCATTTT.

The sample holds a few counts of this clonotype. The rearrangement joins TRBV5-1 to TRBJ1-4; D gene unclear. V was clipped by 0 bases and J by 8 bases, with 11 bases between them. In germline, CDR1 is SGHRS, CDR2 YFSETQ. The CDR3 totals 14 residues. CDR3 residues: CASSLDSNEEKLFF. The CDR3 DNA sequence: TGCGCCAGCAGCTTGGATTCAAACGAAGAAAAACTGTTTTTT. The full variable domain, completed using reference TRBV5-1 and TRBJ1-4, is KAGVTQTPRYLIKTRGQQVTLSCSPISGHRSVSWYQQTPGQGLQFLFEYFSETQRNKGNFPGRFSGRQFSNSRSEMNVSTLELGDSALYLCASSLDSNEEKLFFGSGTQLSVL.

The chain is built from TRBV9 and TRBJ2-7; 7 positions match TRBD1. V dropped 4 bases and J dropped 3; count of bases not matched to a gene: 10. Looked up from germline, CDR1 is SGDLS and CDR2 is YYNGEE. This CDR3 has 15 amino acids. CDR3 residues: CASSRLEGGNYEQYF. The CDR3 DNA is TGTGCCAGCAGCCGCCTGGAAGGGGGCAACTACGAGCAGTACTTC. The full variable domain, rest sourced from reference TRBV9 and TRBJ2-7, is DSGVTQTPKHLITATGQRVTLRCSPRSGDLSVYWYQQSLDQGLQFLIQYYNGEERAKGNILERFSAQQFPDLHSELNLSSLELGDSALYFCASSRLEGGNYEQYFGPGTRLTVT.

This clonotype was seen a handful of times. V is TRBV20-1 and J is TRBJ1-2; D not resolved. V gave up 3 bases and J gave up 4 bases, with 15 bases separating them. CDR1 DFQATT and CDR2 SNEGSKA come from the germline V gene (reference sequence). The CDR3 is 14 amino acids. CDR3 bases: TGCAGTGCTAGCTCGGGCGCCACCTTCTATGGCTACACCTTC. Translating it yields CSASSGATFYGYTF.

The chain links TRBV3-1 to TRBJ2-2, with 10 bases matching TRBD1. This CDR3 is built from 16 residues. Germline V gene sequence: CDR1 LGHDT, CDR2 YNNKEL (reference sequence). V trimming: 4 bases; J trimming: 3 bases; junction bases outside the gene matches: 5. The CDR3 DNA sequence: TGTGCCAGCAGCCCGACAGGGGGCTTCGACACCGGGGAGCTGTTTTTT. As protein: CASSPTGGFDTGELFF.

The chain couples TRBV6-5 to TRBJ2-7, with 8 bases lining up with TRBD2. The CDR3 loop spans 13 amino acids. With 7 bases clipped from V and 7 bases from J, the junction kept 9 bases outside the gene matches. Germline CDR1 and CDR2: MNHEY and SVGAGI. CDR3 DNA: TGTGCCAGCATCGGACTAGCAAACAATGAGCAGTACTTC. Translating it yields CASIGLANNEQYF.

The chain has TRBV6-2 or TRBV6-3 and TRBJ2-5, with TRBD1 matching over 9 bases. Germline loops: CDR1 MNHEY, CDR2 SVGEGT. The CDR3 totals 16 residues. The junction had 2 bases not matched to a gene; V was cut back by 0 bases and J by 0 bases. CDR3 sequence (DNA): TGTGCCAGCAGTTACTCGACAGGGGGGTACCAAGAGACCCAGTACTTC. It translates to CASSYSTGGYQETQYF.

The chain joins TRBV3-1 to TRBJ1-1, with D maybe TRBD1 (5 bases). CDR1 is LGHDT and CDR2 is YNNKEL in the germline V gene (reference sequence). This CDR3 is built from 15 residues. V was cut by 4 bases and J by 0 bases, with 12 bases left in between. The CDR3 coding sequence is TGTGCCAGCAGCCGGGACGGACGCATGAACACTGAAGCTTTCTTT. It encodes CASSRDGRMNTEAFF.

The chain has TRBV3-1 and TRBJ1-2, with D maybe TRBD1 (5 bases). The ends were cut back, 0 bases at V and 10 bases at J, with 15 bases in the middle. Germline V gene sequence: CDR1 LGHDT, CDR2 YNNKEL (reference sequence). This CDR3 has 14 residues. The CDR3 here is CASSQDSVGRAYTF. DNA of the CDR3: TGTGCCAGCAGCCAAGATTCAGTCGGCAGGGCCTACACCTTC.

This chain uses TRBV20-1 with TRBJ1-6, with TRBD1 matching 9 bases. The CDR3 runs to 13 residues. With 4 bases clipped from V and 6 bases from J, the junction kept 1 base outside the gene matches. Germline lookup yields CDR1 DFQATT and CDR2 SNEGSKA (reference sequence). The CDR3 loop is CSAKTGGNSPLHF. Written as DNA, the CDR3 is TGCAGTGCTAAGACAGGGGGTAATTCACCCCTCCACTTT.

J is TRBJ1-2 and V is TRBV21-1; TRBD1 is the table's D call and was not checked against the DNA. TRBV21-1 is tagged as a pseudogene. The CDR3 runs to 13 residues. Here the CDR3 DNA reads TGTGCCAGCAGCAAAGGGGACAGGGATGGCTACACCTTC. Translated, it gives CASSKGDRDGYTF.

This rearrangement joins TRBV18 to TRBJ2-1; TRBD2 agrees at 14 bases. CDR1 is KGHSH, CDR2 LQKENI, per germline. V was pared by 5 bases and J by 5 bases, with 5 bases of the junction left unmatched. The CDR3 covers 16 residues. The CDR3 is CASSARLAGGNNEQFF. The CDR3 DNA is TGTGCCAGCTCAGCCCGACTAGCGGGAGGGAACAATGAGCAGTTCTTC.

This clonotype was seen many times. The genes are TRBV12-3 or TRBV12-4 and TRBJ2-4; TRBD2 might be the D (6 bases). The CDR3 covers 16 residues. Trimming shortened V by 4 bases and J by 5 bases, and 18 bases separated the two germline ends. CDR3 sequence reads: CASSSPASERENIQYF. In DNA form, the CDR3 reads TGTGCCAGCAGTTCACCCGCTAGCGAGAGGGAAAACATTCAGTACTTC.

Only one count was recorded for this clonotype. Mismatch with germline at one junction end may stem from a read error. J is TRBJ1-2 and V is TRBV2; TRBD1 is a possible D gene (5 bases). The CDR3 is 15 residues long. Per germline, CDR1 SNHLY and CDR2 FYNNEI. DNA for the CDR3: TGTGCCAGCAGTGAAGATCAGGGACCAAACTATGGCCACACCTTC. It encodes CASSEDQGPNYGHTF. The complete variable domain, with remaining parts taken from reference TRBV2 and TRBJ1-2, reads EPEVTQTPSHQVTQMGQEVILRCVPISNHLYFYWYRQILGQKVEFLVSFYNNEISEKSEIFDDQFSVERPDGSNFTLKIRSTKLEDSAMYFCASSEDQGPNYGHTFGSGTRLTVV.

As DNA, the CDR3 is TGCGCCAGCAGCTTGGCGGGAGGACAGAACAATCAGCCCCAGCATTTT. It specifies CASSLAGGQNNQPQHF. This chain connects TRBV5-1 to TRBJ1-5, with a tentative D call TRBD1 (6 bases). Germline V gives CDR1 SGHRS, CDR2 YFSETQ. The CDR3 has 16 amino acids. Trimming pared 0 bases from V and 3 bases from J, leaving 13 bases between.

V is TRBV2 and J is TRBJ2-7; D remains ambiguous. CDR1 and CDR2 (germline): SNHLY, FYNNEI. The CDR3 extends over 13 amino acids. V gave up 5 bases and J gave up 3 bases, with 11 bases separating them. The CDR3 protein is CASSSEQRYEQYF. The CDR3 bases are TGTGCCAGCAGTTCGGAACAGCGCTACGAGCAGTACTTC.

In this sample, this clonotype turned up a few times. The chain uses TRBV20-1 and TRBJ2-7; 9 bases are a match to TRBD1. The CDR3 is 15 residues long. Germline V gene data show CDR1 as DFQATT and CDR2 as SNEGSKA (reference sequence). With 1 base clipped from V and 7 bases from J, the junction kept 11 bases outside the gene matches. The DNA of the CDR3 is TGCAGTGCTAGAGGAACCTGGACAGGGGTCCTGGAGCAGTACTTC. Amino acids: CSARGTWTGVLEQYF.